A single T cell receptor (beta chain) is shown here with its context. The sample is drawn from a study of blood T cell repertoires in COVID-19. V trimming: 10 bases; J trimming: 0 bases; junction bases outside the gene matches: 6. CDR1 is SGHVS, CDR2 FQNEAQ, per germline. The CDR3 runs to 14 residues. The authors' processing: Amplification of reference gene primers provided the estimated nucleated cell counts. Only in-frame clones appear in the TCRdb table, and some are missing; sequencing was by immunoSEQ multiplex PCR. Clonal size and the V and J genes are those of that table, whereas D and trimming came from the DNA. The sample includes hundreds of thousands of clones, roughly 88% seen only once; the top ten take more than 1.4%.

The chain has TRBV7-8 and TRBJ2-7, with TRBD2 matching 10 bases. The specimen sequenced was peripheral blood. The sequence derives from a woman aged 30 to 39 with active or convalescent COVID-19. In DNA form, the CDR3 reads TGTGCCACCAAAGCGGGGGGGCCCTCCTACGAGCAGTACTTC. Translating gives CATKAGGPSYEQYF.